This is a list of T cell receptor beta chains from one sample in a study of vaccination effects on CD4 cells after COVID-19. The method was immunoSEQ multiplex PCR; TCRdb's version includes in-frame clones alone and lacks a portion of them. Here the sample spans 30,000 to 35,000 clones, around 79% being singletons. These receptors are not linked to any known antigen. Sequenced material: CD4+ T cells from PBMCs cultured without peptide, taken after COVID-19 vaccination. All receptors come from a human donor who had a prior SARS-CoV-2 infection. CDR3s include the opening cysteine and the closing phenylalanine or tryptophan. A D gene is named only where the DNA matches it firmly. Only some rows state a clone size, as once, few, many or a class for expanded clones.

CDR3: CASSSQDGNNEKLFF
D: NA
V: TRBV5-5
size: NA

CDR3: CASSKELAGGPF
D: NA
V: TRBV21-1
size: NA

CDR3: CASSPEASGRVYEQYF
D: TRBD2
V: TRBV18
size: NA

CDR3: CAWSLGQGHQPQHF
D: TRBD1
V: TRBV30
size: NA

CDR3: CAFALAASTDTQYF
D: TRBD2
V: TRBV30
size: NA

CDR3: CASRQKERGEGEQYF
D: TRBD2
V: TRBV7-9
size: NA

CDR3: CSARRGYEQYF
D: NA
V: TRBV20-1
size: NA

CDR3: CASSRVRYEQYF
D: NA
V: TRBV2
size: NA

CDR3: CASSVSLAGGLSSYNEQFF
D: TRBD2
V: TRBV7-9
size: NA

CDR3: CASSSADRAPYGYTF
D: TRBD1
V: TRBV6-2/TRBV6-3
size: NA

CDR3: CASSQDMAGETDTQYF
D: NA
V: TRBV4-2
size: NA

CDR3: CASSQSRDRDPYEQYF
D: TRBD1
V: TRBV23-1
size: NA

CDR3: CASSFGGGTFYEQYF
D: TRBD2
V: TRBV11-3
size: NA

CDR3: CASSRDRGFTDTQYF
D: TRBD1
V: TRBV5-4
size: NA

CDR3: CASSQDVAGSADTGELFF
D: TRBD2
V: TRBV4-2
size: once

CDR3: CASSLVGGRTYNEQFF
D: TRBD2
V: TRBV7-2
size: NA

CDR3: CASSPDRNYGYTF
D: NA
V: TRBV5-4
size: NA

CDR3: CASSLQGGSTDTQYF
D: NA
V: TRBV7-2
size: NA

CDR3: CAWSVPPGGGQGNQPQHF
D: TRBD1
V: TRBV30
size: once

CDR3: CASSEAGYSGNTIYF
D: NA
V: TRBV2
size: NA

CDR3: CATSPPGAVNEQFF
D: NA
V: TRBV24-1
size: NA

CDR3: CASSERDRRKTQYF
D: NA
V: TRBV19
size: few

CDR3: CASSRSSGNTIYF
D: NA
V: TRBV19
size: NA

CDR3: CASSFWVTGRLYGYTF
D: TRBD1
V: TRBV27
size: NA

CDR3: CASSPPRQMNTEAFF
D: NA
V: TRBV18
size: NA

CDR3: CASSLQGAYGYTF
D: NA
V: TRBV5-6
size: NA

CDR3: CAYKGREDTEAFF
D: NA
V: TRBV7-9
size: NA

CDR3: CASRPQGSGGYTF
D: TRBD1
V: TRBV12-3/TRBV12-4
size: NA

CDR3: CATHTPGQGDLGTGNTIYF
D: TRBD1
V: TRBV2
size: NA